Listed below are T cell receptor beta chains from one sample, sequenced in a study of blood T cells in healthy people across ages. TCRdb itself ran the 5' RACE reads through MiXCR, one entry per CDR3 protein. The table includes fewer than 700,000 distinct CDR3 sequences, less than 60% detected once. Specimen: blood. The receptors were sampled from a man older than 75 in good health. Both conserved end residues are part of each CDR3. D genes are given only for firm matches. Clone size is given for some rows only: seen once, a few or many times, or a class if the clone is expanded.

D: -
size: -
J: TRBJ2-5
V: TRBV29-1
DNA: TGCAGCGTTGCTGGGGCGGGCAACAATGAGCAGTACTTC
CDR3: CSVAGAGNNEQYF

D: TRBD1
size: few
J: TRBJ1-2
V: TRBV5-1
DNA: TGCGCCAGCAGCGAGGGGACAGGGACCTACTATGGCTACACCTTC
CDR3: CASSEGTGTYYGYTF

D: -
size: many
J: TRBJ1-1
V: TRBV12-3/TRBV12-4
DNA: TGTGCCAGCAGTTTAGGCCCTAACACTGAAGCTTTCTTT
CDR3: CASSLGPNTEAFF

D: TRBD2
size: -
J: TRBJ2-7
V: TRBV3-1
DNA: TGTGCCGGCAGCTTTAGCGGGAGACCTGGCGAGCAGTACTTC
CDR3: CAGSFSGRPGEQYF

D: -
size: -
J: TRBJ2-1
V: TRBV20-1
DNA: TGCAGTGCTGAGCGGGCCCGGGGGAATGAGCAGTTCTTC
CDR3: CSAERARGNEQFF

D: -
size: -
J: TRBJ1-1
V: TRBV20-1
DNA: TGCAGTGCTAGTAAGGGCAGGCCGATGAACACTGAAGCTTTCTTT
CDR3: CSASKGRPMNTEAFF

D: -
size: many
J: TRBJ2-5
V: TRBV20-1
DNA: TGCAGTGCGCCCCTGTTTAGCGGAGAAGAGACCCAGTACTTC
CDR3: CSAPLFSGEETQYF

D: TRBD2
size: -
J: TRBJ2-2
V: TRBV6-1
DNA: TGTGCCAGCAGACGCGGACTAGCGGGAGGGCCGCACGGGGAGCTGTTTTTT
CDR3: CASRRGLAGGPHGELFF

D: -
size: -
J: TRBJ2-5
V: TRBV2
DNA: TGTGCCAGCACCACGGGTCGTGGTGAGCAGTACTTC
CDR3: CASTTGRGEQYF

D: -
size: few
J: TRBJ1-5
V: TRBV6-6
DNA: TGTGCCAGCAGTTACGCAGGACAGAATCAGCCCCAGCATTTT
CDR3: CASSYAGQNQPQHF

D: TRBD1
size: -
J: TRBJ1-2
V: TRBV5-4
DNA: TGTGCCAGCAGCATCGGGACAGGGATAACCTTGGGCTATGGCTACACCTTC
CDR3: CASSIGTGITLGYGYTF

D: -
size: -
J: TRBJ2-5
V: TRBV6-6
DNA: TGTGCCAGCAGTGATGTCGGGCCAAGTTGGGAGCAGTACTTC
CDR3: CASSDVGPSWEQYF

D: -
size: -
J: TRBJ1-4
V: TRBV28
DNA: TGTGCCAGCAGTTTAATCAGTCCAGGGAAGCTGTTTTTT
CDR3: CASSLISPGKLFF

D: -
size: -
J: TRBJ2-6
V: TRBV2
DNA: TGTGCCAGCACGTATGGCTCTGGGGCCAACGTCCTGACTTTC
CDR3: CASTYGSGANVLTF

D: TRBD1
size: -
J: TRBJ2-7
V: TRBV5-1
DNA: TGCGCCAGCAGCCCACAGGGGCTCTCCTACGAGCAGTACTTC
CDR3: CASSPQGLSYEQYF

D: -
size: few
J: TRBJ1-4
V: TRBV30
DNA: TGTGCCTGGCAGTGGGGACAAAATGAAAAACTGTTTTTT
CDR3: CAWQWGQNEKLFF

D: -
size: -
J: TRBJ2-2
V: TRBV2
DNA: TGTGCCAGCAGTGCCAGGGACACCGGGGAGCTGTTTTTT
CDR3: CASSARDTGELFF

D: -
size: many
J: TRBJ1-2
V: TRBV4-3
DNA: TGCGCCAGCAGCCAAGATTACGGCTCCCGAGCTGGTGGCTACACCTTC
CDR3: CASSQDYGSRAGGYTF

D: -
size: few
J: TRBJ2-7
V: TRBV12-3/TRBV12-4
DNA: TGTGCCAGCAGTTTAAGGGTCGATCAATACGACGACGGCGAGCAGTACTTC
CDR3: CASSLRVDQYDDGEQYF

D: TRBD1
size: -
J: TRBJ1-2
V: TRBV6-1
DNA: TGTGCCAGCAGTACAGGGGGCCTCTATGGCTACACCTTC
CDR3: CASSTGGLYGYTF

D: TRBD1
size: -
J: TRBJ2-2
V: TRBV7-9
DNA: TGTGCCAGCAGCGGGACAGGGACGAACACCGGGGAGCTGTTTTTT
CDR3: CASSGTGTNTGELFF

D: -
size: many
J: TRBJ2-5
V: TRBV6-5
DNA: TGTGCCAGCAGTTACGATAGGCGGTTCGGAGAGACCCAGTACTTC
CDR3: CASSYDRRFGETQYF